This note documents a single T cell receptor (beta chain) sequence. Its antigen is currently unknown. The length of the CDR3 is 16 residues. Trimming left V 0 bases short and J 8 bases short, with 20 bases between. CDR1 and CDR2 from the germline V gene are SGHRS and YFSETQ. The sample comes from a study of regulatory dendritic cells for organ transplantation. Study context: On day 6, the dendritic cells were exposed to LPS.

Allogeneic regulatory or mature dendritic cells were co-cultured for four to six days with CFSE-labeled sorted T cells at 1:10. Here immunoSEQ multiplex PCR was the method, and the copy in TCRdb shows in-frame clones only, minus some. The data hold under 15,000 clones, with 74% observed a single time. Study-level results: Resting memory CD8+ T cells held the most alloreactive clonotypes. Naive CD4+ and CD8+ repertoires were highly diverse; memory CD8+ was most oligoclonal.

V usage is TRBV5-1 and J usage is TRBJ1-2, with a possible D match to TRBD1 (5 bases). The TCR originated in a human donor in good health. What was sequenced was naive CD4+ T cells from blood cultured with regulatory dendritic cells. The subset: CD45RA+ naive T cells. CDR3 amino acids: CASSLVVGAAGRGYTF. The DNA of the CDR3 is TGCGCCAGCAGCTTGGTGGTTGGGGCGGCCGGTCGCGGCTACACCTTC. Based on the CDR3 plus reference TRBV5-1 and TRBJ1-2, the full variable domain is KAGVTQTPRYLIKTRGQQVTLSCSPISGHRSVSWYQQTPGQGLQFLFEYFSETQRNKGNFPGRFSGRQFSNSRSEMNVSTLELGDSALYLCASSLVVGAAGRGYTFGSGTRLTVV.